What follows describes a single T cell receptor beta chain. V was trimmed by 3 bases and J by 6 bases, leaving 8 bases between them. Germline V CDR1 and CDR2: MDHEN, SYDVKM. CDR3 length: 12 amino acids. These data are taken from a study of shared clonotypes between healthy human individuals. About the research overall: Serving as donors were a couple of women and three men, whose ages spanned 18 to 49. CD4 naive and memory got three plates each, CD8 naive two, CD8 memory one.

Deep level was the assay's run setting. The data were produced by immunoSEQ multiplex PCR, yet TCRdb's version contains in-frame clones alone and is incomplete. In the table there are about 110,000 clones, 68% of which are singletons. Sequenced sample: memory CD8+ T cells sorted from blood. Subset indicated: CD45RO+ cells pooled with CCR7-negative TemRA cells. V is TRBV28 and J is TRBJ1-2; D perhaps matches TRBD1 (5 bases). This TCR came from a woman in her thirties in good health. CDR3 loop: CASSFQGDGYTF. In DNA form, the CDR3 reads TGTGCCAGCAGTTTTCAGGGTGATGGCTACACCTTC.